This T cell receptor (beta chain) was retrieved from a study of shared clonotypes between healthy human individuals. The CDR3 has 12 amino acids. Per germline, CDR1 MNHEY and CDR2 SVGAGI. Trimming cost V 4 bases and J 13 bases, with 14 bases left between them. Several immunoSEQ plates received, in even portions, the genomic DNA of each subset. Replicate PCRs for sorted subsets used 200 ng DNA; this equaled about 30,000 T cell genomes. The protocol was immunoSEQ multiplex PCR, while the TCRdb copy is restricted to in-frame clones and leaves out a portion. The profile shows 740,000 or so clones, around 73% of them singletons.

Sequenced: memory CD4+ T cells sorted from blood. Regarding subset: CD45RA-negative fraction. The chain uses TRBV6-5 and TRBJ2-1; D may be TRBD1 (5 bases). The sequence was collected from a woman aged 30 to 39 in good health. In nucleotides, the CDR3 is TGTGCCAGCAGTTCCCAGGGATTAGCTCAGTTCTTC. Translated, it gives CASSSQGLAQFF.